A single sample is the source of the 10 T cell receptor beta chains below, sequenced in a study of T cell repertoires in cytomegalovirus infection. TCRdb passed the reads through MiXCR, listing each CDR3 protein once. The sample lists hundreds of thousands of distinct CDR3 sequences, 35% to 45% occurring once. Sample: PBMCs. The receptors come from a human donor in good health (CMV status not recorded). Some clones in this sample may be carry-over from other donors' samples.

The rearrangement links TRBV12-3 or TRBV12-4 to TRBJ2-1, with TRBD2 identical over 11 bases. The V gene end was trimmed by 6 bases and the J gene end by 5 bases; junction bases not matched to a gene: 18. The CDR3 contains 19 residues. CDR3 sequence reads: CASSPGASGRRRFHNEQFF. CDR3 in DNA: TGTGCCAGCAGCCCCGGGGCTAGCGGGAGGCGACGGTTCCACAATGAGCAGTTCTTC.

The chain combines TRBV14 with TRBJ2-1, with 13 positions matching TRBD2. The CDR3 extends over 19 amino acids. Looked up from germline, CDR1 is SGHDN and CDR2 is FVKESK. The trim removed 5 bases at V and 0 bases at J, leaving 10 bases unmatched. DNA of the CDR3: TGTGCCAGCAGCTATACGACTAGCGGGAGGCGGAGCTCCTACAATGAGCAGTTCTTC. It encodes CASSYTTSGRRSSYNEQFF.

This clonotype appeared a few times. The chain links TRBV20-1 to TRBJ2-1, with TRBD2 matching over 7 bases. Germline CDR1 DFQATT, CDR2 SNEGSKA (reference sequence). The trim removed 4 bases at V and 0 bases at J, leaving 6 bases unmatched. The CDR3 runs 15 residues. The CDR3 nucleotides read TGCAGTGCTAATGACGGGGGGAGCTCCTACAATGAGCAGTTCTTC. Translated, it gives CSANDGGSSYNEQFF.

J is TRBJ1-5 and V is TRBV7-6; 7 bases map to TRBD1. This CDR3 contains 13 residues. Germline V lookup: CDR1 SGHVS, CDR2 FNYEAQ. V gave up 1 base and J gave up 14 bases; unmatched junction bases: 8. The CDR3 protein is CASSLEGAWEKHF. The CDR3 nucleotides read TGTGCCAGCAGCTTAGAGGGGGCTTGGGAGAAGCATTTT.

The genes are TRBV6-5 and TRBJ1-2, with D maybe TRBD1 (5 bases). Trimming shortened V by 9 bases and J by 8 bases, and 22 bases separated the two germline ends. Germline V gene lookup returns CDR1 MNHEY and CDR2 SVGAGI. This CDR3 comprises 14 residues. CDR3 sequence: CASNQGIPSFGYTF. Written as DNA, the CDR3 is TGTGCCAGTAACCAGGGAATCCCTTCCTTCGGCTACACCTTC.

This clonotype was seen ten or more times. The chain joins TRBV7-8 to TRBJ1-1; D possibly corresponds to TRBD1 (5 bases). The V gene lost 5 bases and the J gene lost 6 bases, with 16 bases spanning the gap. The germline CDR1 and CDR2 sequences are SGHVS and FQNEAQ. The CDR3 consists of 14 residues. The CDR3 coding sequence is TGTGCCAGCAGCGCCTTGGGGGGTTTAGCTGAAGCTTTCTTT. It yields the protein CASSALGGLAEAFF.

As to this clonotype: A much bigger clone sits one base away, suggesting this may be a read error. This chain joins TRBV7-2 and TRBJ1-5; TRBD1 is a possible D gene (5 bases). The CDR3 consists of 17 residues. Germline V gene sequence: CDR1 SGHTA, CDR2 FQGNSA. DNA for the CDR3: TGTGGCAGCAGCTCCTTACCGACAGCGCCCAGCAATCAGCCCCAGCATTTT. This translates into CGSSSLPTAPSNQPQHF.

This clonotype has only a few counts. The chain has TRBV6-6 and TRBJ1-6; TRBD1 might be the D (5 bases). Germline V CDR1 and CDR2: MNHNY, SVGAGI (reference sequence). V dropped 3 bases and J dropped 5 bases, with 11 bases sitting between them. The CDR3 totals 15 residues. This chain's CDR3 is CASSYRQGDNSPLHF. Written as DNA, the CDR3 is TGTGCCAGCAGTTATCGGCAGGGAGATAATTCACCCCTCCACTTT.

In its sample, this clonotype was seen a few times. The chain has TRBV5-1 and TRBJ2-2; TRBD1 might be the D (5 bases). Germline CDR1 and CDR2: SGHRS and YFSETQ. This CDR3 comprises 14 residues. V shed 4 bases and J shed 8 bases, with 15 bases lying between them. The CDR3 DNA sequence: TGCGCCAGCAGCCCGGACACCCTCGTGGGGGAGCTGTTTTTT. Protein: CASSPDTLVGELFF.

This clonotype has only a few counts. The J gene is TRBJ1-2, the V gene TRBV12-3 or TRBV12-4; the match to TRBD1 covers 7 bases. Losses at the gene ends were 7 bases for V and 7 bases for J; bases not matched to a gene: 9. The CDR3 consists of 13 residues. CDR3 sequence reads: CASTPNRGRGYTF. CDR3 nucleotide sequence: TGTGCCAGCACCCCAAACAGGGGACGTGGCTACACCTTC.